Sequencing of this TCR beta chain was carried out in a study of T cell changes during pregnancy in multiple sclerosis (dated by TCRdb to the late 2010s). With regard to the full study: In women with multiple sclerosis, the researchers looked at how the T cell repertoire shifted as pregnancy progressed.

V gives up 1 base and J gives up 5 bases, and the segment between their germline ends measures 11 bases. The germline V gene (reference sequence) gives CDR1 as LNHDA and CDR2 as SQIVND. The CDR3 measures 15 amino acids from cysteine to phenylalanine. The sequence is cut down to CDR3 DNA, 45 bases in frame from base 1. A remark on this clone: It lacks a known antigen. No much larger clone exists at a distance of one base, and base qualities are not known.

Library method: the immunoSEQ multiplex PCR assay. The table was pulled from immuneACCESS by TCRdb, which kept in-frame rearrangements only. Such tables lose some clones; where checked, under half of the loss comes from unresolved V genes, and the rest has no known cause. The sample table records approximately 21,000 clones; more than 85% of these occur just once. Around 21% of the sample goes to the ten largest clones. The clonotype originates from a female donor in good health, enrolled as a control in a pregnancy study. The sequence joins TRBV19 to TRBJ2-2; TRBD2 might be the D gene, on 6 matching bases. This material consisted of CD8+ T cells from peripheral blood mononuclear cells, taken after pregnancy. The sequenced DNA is TGTGCCAGTAGTATAGCGGGAGAGGGAACCGGGGAGCTGTTTTTT. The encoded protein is CASSIAGEGTGELFF. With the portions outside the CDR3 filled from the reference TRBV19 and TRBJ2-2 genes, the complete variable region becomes DGGITQSPKYLFRKEGQNVTLSCEQNLNHDAMYWYRQDPGQGLRLIYYSQIVNDFQKGDIAEGYSVSREKKESFPLTVTSAQKNPTAFYLCASSIAGEGTGELFFGEGSRLTVL.